Given below is one T cell receptor (beta chain) in context. Its antigen is as yet unknown. The sample contains more than one DNA sequence encoding this CDR3. This sample stems from a study of T cell responses to AZD1222 COVID-19 vaccine. Study-wide results and caveats: Only six AZD1222 recipients tested seropositive at baseline. The sample set comprised mostly white British donors with more females, and clonal diversity was possibly underestimated. Two doses of AZD1222 preceded a rise in Spike-specific TCR breadth and depth.

Data came from immunoSEQ multiplex PCR; TCRdb stores just in-frame clones and leaves some out. The sample lists over 110,000 clones, roughly 91% seen once, with approximately 5.3% in the top ten. CDR3 length: 13 residues. V lost 0 bases and J 5 bases, leaving 5 bases between the germline ends. The germline gives CDR1 LGHDT, CDR2 YNNKEL (reference sequence). V and J are TRBV3-1 (or the pseudogene TRBV3-2) and TRBJ1-5; D is uncertain. This clonotype originated in an adult in good health. This specimen was peripheral blood, taken on day 0 of AZD1222 vaccination. Here the CDR3 DNA reads TGTGCCAGCAGCCAAGATCGGGATCAGCCCCAGCATTTT. It translates to CASSQDRDQPQHF.